These 18 T cell receptor beta chains originate from one sample sequenced in a study of molecular identifiers for immune sequencing clone quantification. MiXCR was run by TCRdb on the PCR reads, yielding one entry per CDR3 protein. The sample has roughly 100,000 distinct CDR3 sequences; 30% to 35% are singletons. The sample taken for sequencing was naive CD8+ T cells from blood, with Jurkat cell RNA spiked in. This sample's subset: FACS-sorted CD8+CD4-CCR7+CD45RA+ naive T cells. The origin of the receptors is a human donor in good health. Some libraries in this study had Jurkat cell RNA spiked in.

In DNA, the CDR3 is TGTGCCAGCAACCAGACTAGCGGGAGTGCCACAGATACGCAGTATTTT. Translation gives CASNQTSGSATDTQYF. The gene calls are TRBV4-2 and TRBJ2-3; 12 bases line up with TRBD2. V dropped 7 bases and J dropped 2; count of bases not matched to a gene: 7. The CDR3 has 16 amino acids. Germline assignment: CDR1 LGHNA and CDR2 YNFKEQ.

At least ten counts were recorded for this clonotype. This sequence joins TRBV2 and TRBJ2-4, with D possibly being TRBD1 (6 bases). This CDR3 has 17 amino acids. Looked up from germline, CDR1 is SNHLY and CDR2 is FYNNEI. V shed 2 bases and J shed 5 bases, with 19 bases lying between them. CDR3: CASSEWVFGQSENIQYF. DNA of the CDR3: TGTGCCAGCAGTGAATGGGTTTTCGGACAGTCCGAAAACATTCAGTACTTC.

The V gene is TRBV19, the J gene TRBJ1-5; TRBD1 matches at 10 bases. The CDR3 has 15 residues. Germline V gives CDR1 LNHDA, CDR2 SQIVND (reference sequence). V lost 6 bases, J lost 2 bases, and 4 bases stayed unmatched. The DNA for the CDR3 is TGTGCCAGTAGATCCGGGACAGGGGGCAATCAGCCCCAGCATTTT. Translation gives CASRSGTGGNQPQHF.

This clonotype was seen more than once but under ten times. The chain has TRBV6-1 and TRBJ1-5; TRBD1 matches at 10 bases. This CDR3 is built from 14 residues. CDR1 MNHNS and CDR2 SASEGT come from the germline V gene. Unmatched junction bases numbered 9, after V lost 5 bases and J lost 11 bases. CDR3 DNA: TGTGCCAGCAGTTGGGACAGGGGCGATGAGACCCAGCATTTT. It codes for CASSWDRGDETQHF.

There are many counts of this clonotype. The V gene is TRBV27, the J gene TRBJ2-5; 7 bases are a match to TRBD2. Trimming cost V 4 bases and J 4 bases; bases outside gene matches: 12. Germline V gene sequence: CDR1 MNHEY, CDR2 SMNVEV (reference sequence). This CDR3 region has 16 residues. The CDR3 here is CASSSRGLETIETQYF. The CDR3, as DNA: TGTGCCAGCAGTTCACGAGGACTAGAGACAATAGAGACCCAGTACTTC.

This sequence joins TRBV7-9 and TRBJ2-2; possible D gene TRBD2, 6 bases. V was shortened by 2 bases and J by 4 bases, with 11 bases between the two germline ends. Germline V CDR1 and CDR2: SEHNR, FQNEAQ (reference sequence). The CDR3 is 15 amino acids. CDR3 sequence: CASSLRRAITGELFF. The CDR3 nucleotides are TGTGCCAGCAGCTTACGGAGGGCGATCACCGGGGAGCTGTTTTTT.

The chain recombines TRBV6-1 with TRBJ2-6; unclear D gene. The germline V gene encodes CDR1 MNHNS and CDR2 SASEGT. Trimming stripped 3 bases from V and 2 bases from J, with 17 bases between. The CDR3 contains 18 residues. The CDR3 loop reads CASSETVFKWAGANVLTF. DNA for the CDR3: TGTGCCAGCAGTGAGACCGTCTTCAAGTGGGCTGGGGCCAACGTCCTGACTTTC.

This clonotype occurred a few times. This CDR3 reads CASSFGVDTDTQYF. DNA of the CDR3: TGTGCCAGCAGTTTCGGCGTAGACACAGATACGCAGTATTTT. The chain recombines TRBV12-3 or TRBV12-4 with TRBJ2-3; the D is unclear. V lost 3 bases, J lost 2 bases, and 9 bases lay in between. The CDR3 extends over 14 amino acids.

This clonotype was detected ten times or more. This rearrangement joins TRBV9 to TRBJ2-6, with D hard to call. Germline values: CDR1 SGDLS, CDR2 YYNGEE. This CDR3 has 14 residues. With 0 bases removed from V and 0 bases from J, the gap between germline ends came to 1 base. CDR3 nucleotide sequence: TGTGCCAGCAGCGTAGACTCTGGGGCCAACGTCCTGACTTTC. Residues: CASSVDSGANVLTF.

This clonotype was detected only a few times. This rearrangement joins TRBV20-1 to TRBJ2-2; D gene uncertain. The V gene's germline CDR1 is DFQATT and CDR2 SNEGSKA (reference sequence). V lost 0 bases, J lost 1 base, and 6 bases lay in between. This CDR3 contains 14 residues. The CDR3 loop is CSARDLRNTGELFF. CDR3 bases: TGCAGTGCTAGAGATTTACGGAACACCGGGGAGCTGTTTTTT.

This clonotype was recorded a few times. This chain connects TRBV9 to TRBJ2-5; tentatively, D is TRBD2 (6 bases). With 0 bases removed from V and 3 bases from J, the gap between germline ends came to 9 bases. The CDR3 sequence is 14 residues long. The V gene's germline CDR1 is SGDLS and CDR2 YYNGEE. CDR3 protein: CASSVGGTEETQYF. The CDR3 region has the DNA TGTGCCAGCAGCGTAGGAGGGACTGAAGAGACCCAGTACTTC.

Only a few counts were recorded for this clonotype. The rearrangement links TRBV6-2 or TRBV6-3 to TRBJ2-5; unclear D gene. Trimming took off 2 bases at V and 5 bases at J, with 9 bases between the two ends. From germline, CDR1 is MNHEY and CDR2 SVGEGT. The CDR3 loop spans 13 amino acids. The CDR3 DNA follows: TGTGCCAGCAGTTACGGCCCGGAGGAGACCCAGTACTTC. This encodes CASSYGPEETQYF.

Points on this clonotype: One end of the junction fails to match germline, which may point to a read error. The chain employs TRBV6-1 and TRBJ2-7; D uncertain. The V gene's germline CDR1 is MNHNS and CDR2 SASEGT. This CDR3 is built from 15 residues. DNA for the CDR3: TGTGCCAGCAGAGAAGGGTGGACCGAATCCTACGAGCAGTACTTC. It is translated as CASREGWTESYEQYF.

This rearrangement joins TRBV5-8 to TRBJ1-2; D unclear. The CDR3 has 12 residues. Germline-derived CDR1 and CDR2 are SGHTS and YDEGEE. With 5 bases removed from V and 2 bases from J, the gap between germline ends came to 7 bases. The CDR3 spells CASRMDNYGYTF. The CDR3 DNA reads TGTGCCAGCAGGATGGACAACTATGGCTACACCTTC.

This clonotype has only a few counts. The V call is TRBV13, the J call TRBJ2-5; TRBD2 might be the D (6 bases). The V gene lost 5 bases and the J gene lost 2 bases, with 12 bases spanning the gap. This CDR3 is 14 amino acids long. Per the germline V gene, CDR1 is PRHDT and CDR2 is FYEKMQ (reference sequence). The CDR3 here is CASSPWDLQETQYF. In nucleotides, the CDR3 is TGTGCCAGCAGCCCATGGGACTTACAAGAGACCCAGTACTTC. Filled out from reference TRBV13 and TRBJ2-5, the complete variable domain reads AAGVIQSPRHLIKEKRETATLKCYPIPRHDTVYWYQQGPGQDPQFLISFYEKMQSDKGSIPDRFSAQQFSDYHSELNMSSLELGDSALYFCASSPWDLQETQYFGPGTRLLVL.

A word on this clonotype: Compared with germline, one end of the junction differs, possibly owing to a read error. The chain employs TRBV6-5 and TRBJ2-3, with D unresolved. Germline V gene lookup returns CDR1 MNHEY and CDR2 SVGAGI. This CDR3 spans 16 amino acids. The CDR3 here is CASSFSDATLTDTQYF. CDR3 sequence (DNA): TGTGCCAGTAGTTTCTCGGATGCGACCCTCACAGATACGCAGTATTTT.

V usage is TRBV28 and J usage is TRBJ2-1; D remains ambiguous. The germline V and J ends were trimmed by 4 bases and 5 bases, with 9 bases remaining between them. This CDR3 region has 13 residues. CDR1 and CDR2 from the germline V gene are MDHEN and SYDVKM. CDR3 in DNA: TGTGCCAGCAGTTATAGACCAGACAATGAGCAGTTCTTC. It specifies CASSYRPDNEQFF.

Note on this clonotype: This may be a read error: a much more frequent sequence differs by one nucleotide. This chain uses TRBV4-3 with TRBJ2-3; D is undetermined. Trimming left V 0 bases short and J 4 bases short, with 11 bases between. This CDR3 spans 15 amino acids. The germline CDR1 and CDR2 sequences are LGHNA and YSLEER. The CDR3 spells CASSQDGGYSDTQYF. The CDR3 DNA follows: TGCGCCAGCAGCCAAGACGGCGGATACTCAGATACGCAGTATTTT.